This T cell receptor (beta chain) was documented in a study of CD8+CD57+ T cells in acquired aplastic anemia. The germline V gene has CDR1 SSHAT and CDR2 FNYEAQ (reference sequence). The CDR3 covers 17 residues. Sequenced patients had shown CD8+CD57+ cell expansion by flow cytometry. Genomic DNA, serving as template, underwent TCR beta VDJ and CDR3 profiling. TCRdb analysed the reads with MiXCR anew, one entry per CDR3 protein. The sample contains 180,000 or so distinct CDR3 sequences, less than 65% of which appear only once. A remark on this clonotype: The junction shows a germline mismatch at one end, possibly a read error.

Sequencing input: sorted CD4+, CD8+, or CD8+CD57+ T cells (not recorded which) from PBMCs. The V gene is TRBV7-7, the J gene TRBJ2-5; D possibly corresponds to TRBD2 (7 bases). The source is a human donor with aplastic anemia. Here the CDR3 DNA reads TGTGCTAGCAGCCAAACGACTAGCCCGACAGGTAAAGAGACCCAGTACTTC. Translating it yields CASSQTTSPTGKETQYF.